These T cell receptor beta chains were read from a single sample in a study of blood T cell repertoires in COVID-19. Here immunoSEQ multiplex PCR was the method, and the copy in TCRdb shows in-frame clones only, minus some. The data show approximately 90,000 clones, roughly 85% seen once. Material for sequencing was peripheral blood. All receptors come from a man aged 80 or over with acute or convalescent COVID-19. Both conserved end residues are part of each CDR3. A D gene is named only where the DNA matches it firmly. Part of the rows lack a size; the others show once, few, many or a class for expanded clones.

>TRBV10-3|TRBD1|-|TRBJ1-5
TGTGCCATCAGGCAGGACAGGGGATCGGAACAGCCCCAGCATTTT
CAIRQDRGSEQPQHF
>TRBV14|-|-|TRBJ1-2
TGTGCCAGCAGCCCCAGGGGTTGGGGCTACACCTTC
CASSPRGWGYTF
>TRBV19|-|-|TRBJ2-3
TGTGCCAGTAGTATACCCGGAGCAGATACGCAGTATTTT
CASSIPGADTQYF
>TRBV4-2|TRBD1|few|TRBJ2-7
TGTGCCAGCAGCCCGGACAGGGGCTACGAGCAGTACTTC
CASSPDRGYEQYF
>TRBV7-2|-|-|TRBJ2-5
TGTGCCAGCAGCTACCGCCGGGGTATTCAAGAGACCCAGTACTTC
CASSYRRGIQETQYF
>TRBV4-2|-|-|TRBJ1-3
TGTGCCAGCAGCCAAGAATCAAAGGGGGTAGTCCGCTCTGGAAACACCATATATTTT
CASSQESKGVVRSGNTIYF
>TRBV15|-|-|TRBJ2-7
TGTGCCACCGAGGGAGGTCCTTCCTACGAGCAGTACTTC
CATEGGPSYEQYF
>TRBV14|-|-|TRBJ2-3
TGTGCCAGCAGCCGGCAGGGTAGCACAGATACGCAGTATTTT
CASSRQGSTDTQYF
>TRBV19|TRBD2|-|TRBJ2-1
TGTGCCAGTAGGCTAGCGGGAGTCTACAATGAGCAGTTCTTC
CASRLAGVYNEQFF
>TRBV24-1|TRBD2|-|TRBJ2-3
TGTGCCACCAGTGATTTGAAGGGCGGGAGGGACTCCACAGATACGCAGTATTTT
CATSDLKGGRDSTDTQYF
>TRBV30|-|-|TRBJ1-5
TGTGCCTGGAGTCCGACAGGACCCAGCAATCAGCCCCAGCATTTT
CAWSPTGPSNQPQHF
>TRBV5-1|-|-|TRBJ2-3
TGCGCCAGCAGCAGCCAGCGGACTAGCACAGATACGCAGTATTTT
CASSSQRTSTDTQYF
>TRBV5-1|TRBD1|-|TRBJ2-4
TGCGCCAGCAGCTTGGTGGGGACAGGGGTTGCCAAAAACATTCAGTACTTC
CASSLVGTGVAKNIQYF
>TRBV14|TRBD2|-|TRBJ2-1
TGTGCCAGCAGCCAGGGGACTAGCGGGAGTATTATCGATGAGCAGTTCTTC
CASSQGTSGSIIDEQFF
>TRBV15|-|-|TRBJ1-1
TGTGCCACCAGCAGAGACGGAGGCCTTGAAGCTTTCTTT
CATSRDGGLEAFF
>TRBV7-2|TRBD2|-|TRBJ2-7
TGTGCCAGCAGCTCGGGACTAGCGGGAATTGCCTACGAGCAGTACTTC
CASSSGLAGIAYEQYF
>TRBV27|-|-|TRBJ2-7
TGTGCCAGCAGTCCGCCACGGGGGGCAGGCCTCTACGAGCAGTACTTC
CASSPPRGAGLYEQYF
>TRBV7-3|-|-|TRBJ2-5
TGTGCCAGCAGCTTATCCGGGGTTCAAGAGACCCAGTACTTC
CASSLSGVQETQYF
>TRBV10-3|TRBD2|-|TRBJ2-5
TGTGCCATCAGCGAGCAACTAGCGGGAGAGACCCAGTACTTC
CAISEQLAGETQYF
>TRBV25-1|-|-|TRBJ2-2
TGTGCCAGCAGTGAGCACGGCCGGGGAGGGGAGCTGTTTTTT
CASSEHGRGGELFF
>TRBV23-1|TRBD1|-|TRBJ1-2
TGCGCCAGCAGTCAATCCCGGACAGGGGAACACTATGGCTACACCTTC
CASSQSRTGEHYGYTF
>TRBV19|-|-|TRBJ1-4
TGTGCCAGTAGCCTGATGGGAGGAGAAAAACTGTTTTTT
CASSLMGGEKLFF
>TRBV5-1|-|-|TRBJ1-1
TGCGCCAGCAGCTTGCAAGCAAACACTGAAGCTTTCTTT
CASSLQANTEAFF
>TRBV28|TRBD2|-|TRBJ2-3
TGTGCCAGCAGTTTGGGCGGGAGGTGGACAGATACGCAGTATTTT
CASSLGGRWTDTQYF
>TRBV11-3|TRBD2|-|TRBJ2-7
TGTGCCAGCAGCTTAGATAGCGGGGCGTCCTACGAGCAGTACTTC
CASSLDSGASYEQYF
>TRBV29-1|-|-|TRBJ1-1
TGCAGCGTTGATAGGGGTACTGAAGCTTTCTTT
CSVDRGTEAFF
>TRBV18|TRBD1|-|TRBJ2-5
TGTGCCAGCTCCCAACGGACAGGGGCCGTAGAGACCCAGTACTTC
CASSQRTGAVETQYF
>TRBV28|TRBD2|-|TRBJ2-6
TGTGCCAGCAGTTCACTAGCGGGAGGGGCCAACGTCCTGACTTTC
CASSSLAGGANVLTF
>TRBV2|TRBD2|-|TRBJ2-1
TGTGCCAGCAGCTCTGCGGGAAGCGGGAGGAACAATGAGCAGTTCTTC
CASSSAGSGRNNEQFF
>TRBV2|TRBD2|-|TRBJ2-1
TGTGCCAGCAGTGATCTACTAGCGGGAGGGTTTAGTGAGCAGTTCTTC
CASSDLLAGGFSEQFF
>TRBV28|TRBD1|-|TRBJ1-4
TGTGCCAGCAGGACCGGGACAGGGCTCGAAAAACTGTTTTTT
CASRTGTGLEKLFF
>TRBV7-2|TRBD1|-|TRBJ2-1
TGTGCCAGCAGCTTAGTGGGACAGGGGTTACATGAGCAGTTCTTC
CASSLVGQGLHEQFF
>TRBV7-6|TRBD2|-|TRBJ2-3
TGTGCCAGCAGCTTAGCGAGCGACTGGACTAGCGGGATCTCAGATACGCAGTATTTT
CASSLASDWTSGISDTQYF
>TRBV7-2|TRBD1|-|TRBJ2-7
TGTGCCAGCAGCTCCCACAGGGGGTGGTACGAGCAGTACTTC
CASSSHRGWYEQYF
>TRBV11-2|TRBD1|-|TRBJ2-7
TGTGCCAGCAGCCCAAGGGGACAGGGGACCTACGAGCAGTACTTC
CASSPRGQGTYEQYF
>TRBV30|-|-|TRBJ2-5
TGTGCCTGTTCATCCGGGGGGCGGAGAGAGACCCAGTACTTC
CACSSGGRRETQYF
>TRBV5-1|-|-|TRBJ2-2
TGCGCCAGCAGCTTGGGCTCCCTAACCGGGGAGCTGTTTTTT
CASSLGSLTGELFF
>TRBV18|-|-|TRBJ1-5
TGTGCCAGCTCACCAAGCGGAAATCAGCCCCAGCATTTT
CASSPSGNQPQHF